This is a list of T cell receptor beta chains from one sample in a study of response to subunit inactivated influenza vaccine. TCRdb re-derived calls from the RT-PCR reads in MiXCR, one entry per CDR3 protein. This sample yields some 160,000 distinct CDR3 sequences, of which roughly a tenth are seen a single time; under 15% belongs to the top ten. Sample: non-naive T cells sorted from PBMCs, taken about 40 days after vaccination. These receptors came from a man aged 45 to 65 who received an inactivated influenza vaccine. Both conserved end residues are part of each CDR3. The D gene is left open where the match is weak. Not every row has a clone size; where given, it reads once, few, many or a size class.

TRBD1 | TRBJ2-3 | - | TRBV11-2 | CASSLYYGQGGVDTQYF | TGTGCCAGCAGCTTATACTACGGACAGGGGGGGGTAGATACGCAGTATTTT
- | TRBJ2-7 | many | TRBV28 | CASSLFGNDGSYEQYF | TGTGCCAGCAGTTTATTTGGTAATGACGGTTCCTACGAGCAGTACTTC
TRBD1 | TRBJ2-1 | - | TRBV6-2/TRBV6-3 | CASRHSGQGRNEQFF | TGTGCCAGCAGACATTCTGGACAGGGGAGGAATGAGCAGTTCTTC
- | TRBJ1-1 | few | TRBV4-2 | CASRRTESPEAFF | TGTGCCAGCAGACGGACTGAAAGCCCTGAAGCTTTCTTT
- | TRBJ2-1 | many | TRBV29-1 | CSVVRSSYNEQFF | TGCAGCGTTGTAAGGAGCTCCTACAATGAGCAGTTCTTC
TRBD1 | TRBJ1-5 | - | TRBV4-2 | CAISPGTGVKPQHF | TGTGCCATCAGCCCCGGGACAGGGGTTAAGCCCCAGCATTTT
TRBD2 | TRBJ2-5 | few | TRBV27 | CASSPGTAGVETQYF | TGTGCCAGCAGTCCAGGGACTGCGGGGGTGGAGACCCAGTACTTC
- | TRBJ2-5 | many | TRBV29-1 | CSVDYQGRETQYF | TGCAGCGTTGATTATCAGGGAAGAGAGACCCAGTACTTC
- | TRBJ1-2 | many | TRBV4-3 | CASSQDGQYGYTF | TGCGCCAGCAGCCAAGACGGGCAGTACGGCTACACCTTC
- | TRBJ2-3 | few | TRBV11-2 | CASSLRGVPPVTQYF | TGTGCCAGCAGCTTACGGGGAGTCCCCCCAGTCACGCAGTATTTT
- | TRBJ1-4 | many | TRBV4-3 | CASSQDPGFGEKLFF | TGCGCCAGCAGCCAAGACCCGGGGTTCGGTGAAAAACTGTTTTTT
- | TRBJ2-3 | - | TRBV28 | CASRPWGGLRTDTQYF | TGTGCCAGCCGACCCTGGGGGGGCCTAAGAACAGATACGCAGTATTTT
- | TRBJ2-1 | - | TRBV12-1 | CASSSPGTSGSKSYNEQFF | TGTGCCAGCAGCTCCCCCGGGACTAGCGGGAGTAAATCCTACAATGAGCAGTTCTTC
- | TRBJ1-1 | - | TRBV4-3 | CASSQDWSSRGAFF | TGCGCCAGCAGCCAAGATTGGAGCTCTAGGGGGGCTTTCTTT
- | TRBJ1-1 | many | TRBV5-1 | CASSPDQREAFF | TGCGCCAGCAGCCCGGATCAGAGAGAAGCTTTCTTT
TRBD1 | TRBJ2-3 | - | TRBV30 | CAQRTGGATDTQYF | TGTGCCCAGAGGACAGGGGGCGCGACAGATACGCAGTATTTT